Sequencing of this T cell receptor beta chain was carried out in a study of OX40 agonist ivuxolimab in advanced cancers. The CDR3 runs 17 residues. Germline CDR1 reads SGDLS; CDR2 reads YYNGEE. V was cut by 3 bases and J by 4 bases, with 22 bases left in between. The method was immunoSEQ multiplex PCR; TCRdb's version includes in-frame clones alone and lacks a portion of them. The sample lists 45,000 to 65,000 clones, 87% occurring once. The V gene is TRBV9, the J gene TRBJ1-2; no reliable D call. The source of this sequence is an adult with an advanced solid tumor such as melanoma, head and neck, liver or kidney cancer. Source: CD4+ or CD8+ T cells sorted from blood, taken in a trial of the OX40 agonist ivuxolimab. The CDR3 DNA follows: TGTGCCAGCAGCGGAGGCACACGGGCCCCCGGCGGCTATGGCTACACCTTC. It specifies CASSGGTRAPGGYGYTF.